A single sample gave rise to the 15 T cell receptor beta chains below, sequenced in a study of cytotoxic CD8 clonotypes in ibrutinib-treated CLL. Some clones are missing from TCRdb's copy, which holds only in-frame ones; the method was immunoSEQ multiplex PCR. In the table there are some 70,000 clones, 68% of which are singletons. The input for sequencing was PBMCs, taken after 12 months of ibrutinib treatment. The receptors originated from a human donor with chronic lymphocytic leukemia.

The gene calls are TRBV27 and TRBJ2-3, with D maybe TRBD2 (6 bases). The V end was cut by 6 bases, the J end by 5 bases, with 18 bases between. This CDR3 comprises 15 residues. Germline V gene sequence: CDR1 MNHEY, CDR2 SMNVEV (reference sequence). CDR3 sequence: CASSRGTLGVDTQYF. The CDR3 DNA follows: TGTGCCAGCAGCCGCGGGACTCTCGGGGTAGATACGCAGTATTTT.

The gene calls are TRBV13 and TRBJ1-2, with TRBD1 matching over 8 bases. V shed 8 bases and J 6 bases; nucleotides not matched to a gene: 8. The germline gives CDR1 PRHDT, CDR2 FYEKMQ (reference sequence). The CDR3 is 13 residues long. The CDR3 bases are TGTGCCAGCGGAACCAGGGGGCGGGATGGCTACACCTTC. It codes for CASGTRGRDGYTF. The entire variable domain, with the rest obtained from reference TRBV13 and TRBJ1-2, is as follows: AAGVIQSPRHLIKEKRETATLKCYPIPRHDTVYWYQQGPGQDPQFLISFYEKMQSDKGSIPDRFSAQQFSDYHSELNMSSLELGDSALYFCASGTRGRDGYTFGSGTRLTVV.

The sample holds one count of this clone. The V gene is TRBV6-1, the J gene TRBJ1-4; D is uncertain. CDR3 length equals 14 residues. Germline-derived CDR1 and CDR2 are MNHNS and SASEGT. Trimming left V 7 bases short and J 5 bases short, with 14 bases between. The CDR3 spells CASNGVPRNEKLFF. DNA for the CDR3: TGTGCCAGCAACGGAGTCCCACGAAATGAAAAACTGTTTTTT.

Regarding this clone: Within the sample, other DNA sequences also encode this same CDR3. The gene calls are TRBV28 and TRBJ2-7; D assignment may be TRBD1 or TRBD2 (5 bases each). The germline V gene has CDR1 MDHEN and CDR2 SYDVKM. The CDR3 consists of 13 residues. V lost 2 bases to trimming and J lost 2 bases, with 7 bases between them. For the CDR3, the DNA is TGTGCCAGCAGTTTACAGGGACCCTACGAGCAGTACTTC. Protein: CASSLQGPYEQYF.

The sample holds one count of this clone. V gene TRBV5-1 combines with J gene TRBJ2-2; D is unresolved. V shed 1 base and J shed 1 base, with 5 bases lying between them. The CDR3 consists of 14 residues. Germline V gene data show CDR1 as SGHRS and CDR2 as YFSETQ. In DNA, the CDR3 is TGCGCCAGCAGCTTGTCAGGGAACACCGGGGAGCTGTTTTTT. Translation gives CASSLSGNTGELFF.

The sample holds a few counts of this clone. The chain has TRBV29-1 and TRBJ1-2; 8 bases line up with TRBD1. CDR1 and CDR2 from the germline V gene are SQVTM and ANQGSEA. The trim removed 7 bases at V and 14 bases at J, leaving 3 bases unmatched. This CDR3 contains 8 residues. The CDR3 sequence is CSAGGQTF. CDR3 coding DNA: TGCAGCGCAGGGGGCCAGACCTTC.

The gene calls are TRBV6-1 and TRBJ1-3; D gene ambiguous. V was shortened by 6 bases and J by 2 bases, with 11 bases between the two germline ends. The CDR3 consists of 14 residues. The germline V gene has CDR1 MNHNS and CDR2 SASEGT. CDR3 residues: CASSLWETGNTIYF. CDR3 nucleotides: TGTGCCAGCAGCCTATGGGAAACTGGAAACACCATATATTTT.

The sample holds a few counts of this clone. The V gene is TRBV30, the J gene TRBJ1-5; D is unresolved. The CDR3 spans 13 residues. V was shortened by 0 bases and J by 3 bases, with 6 bases between the two germline ends. CDR1 and CDR2 (germline): GTSNPN, SVGIG (reference sequence). CDR3: CAWSVEANQPQHF. In DNA, the CDR3 is TGTGCCTGGAGTGTCGAGGCCAATCAGCCCCAGCATTTT.

The chain combines TRBV27 with TRBJ1-2; tentative D call: TRBD1 (6 bases). V was trimmed by 5 bases and J by 5 bases, leaving 15 bases between them. The germline CDR1 and CDR2 sequences are MNHEY and SMNVEV (reference sequence). CDR3 length: 14 residues. CDR3 protein: CASSPGVAPYGYTF. In DNA, the CDR3 is TGTGCCAGCAGTCCAGGGGTTGCTCCATATGGCTACACCTTC.

The chain carries TRBV30 and TRBJ1-1; TRBD1 matches at 10 bases. Trimming took 1 base from V and 5 from J; bases not matched to a gene: 4. The CDR3 loop spans 14 amino acids. In germline, CDR1 is GTSNPN, CDR2 SVGIG (reference sequence). CDR3 amino acids: CAWSGDRGRTEAFF. The CDR3 DNA reads TGTGCCTGGAGTGGGGACAGGGGAAGGACTGAAGCTTTCTTT. Combining the CDR3 with reference TRBV30 and TRBJ1-1 gives the whole variable domain SQTIHQWPATLVQPVGSPLSLECTVEGTSNPNLYWYRQAAGRGLQLLFYSVGIGQISSEVPQNLSASRPQDRQFILSSKKLLLSDSGFYLCAWSGDRGRTEAFFGQGTRLTVV.

This chain connects TRBV28 to TRBJ1-1; weak D call: TRBD1 (6 bases). The germline V and J ends were trimmed by 3 bases and 4 bases, with 6 bases remaining between them. CDR1 and CDR2 from the germline V gene are MDHEN and SYDVKM. This CDR3 has 12 residues. The CDR3 sequence: CASSFRGTEAFF. The CDR3 nucleotides are TGTGCCAGCAGTTTCAGGGGCACTGAAGCTTTCTTT.

This clone was seen a few times. V and J are TRBV19 and TRBJ2-2; 11 nucleotides match TRBD2. The germline gives CDR1 LNHDA, CDR2 SQIVND (reference sequence). The CDR3 totals 16 residues. Losses at the gene ends were 5 bases for V and 5 bases for J; bases not matched to a gene: 7. The CDR3: CASSRLIAGGTGELFF. The CDR3 bases are TGTGCCAGTAGTCGCCTAATAGCGGGGGGGACCGGGGAGCTGTTTTTT.

J is TRBJ1-4 and V is TRBV10-3; 7 positions match TRBD1. The CDR3 covers 16 residues. Trimming at V came to 1 base and at J to 0 bases, leaving 2 bases not matched to a gene. Germline V gene data show CDR1 as ENHRY and CDR2 as SYGVKD. The CDR3 reads CAISEWQGATNEKLFF. The CDR3 DNA sequence: TGTGCCATCAGTGAGTGGCAGGGGGCAACTAATGAAAAACTGTTTTTT.

This sequence joins TRBV5-4 and TRBJ1-4; perhaps TRBD1 as D (5 bases). Deletions cut 0 bases from V and 10 bases from J, with 10 bases between. Per the germline V gene, CDR1 is SGHNT and CDR2 is YYREEE (reference sequence). CDR3 length equals 13 residues. CDR3 region: CASSLGGGRKLFF. The CDR3 nucleotides are TGTGCCAGCAGCTTGGGGGGCGGGCGAAAACTGTTTTTT.

The J gene is TRBJ1-4, the V gene TRBV9, with no clear D. This CDR3 region has 16 residues. Germline CDR1 is SGDLS and CDR2 is YYNGEE. Trimming removed 0 bases from V and 0 bases from J, with 9 bases in between. CDR3 bases: TGTGCCAGCAGCGTAGGCGATAGCCCAACTAATGAAAAACTGTTTTTT. Protein: CASSVGDSPTNEKLFF.